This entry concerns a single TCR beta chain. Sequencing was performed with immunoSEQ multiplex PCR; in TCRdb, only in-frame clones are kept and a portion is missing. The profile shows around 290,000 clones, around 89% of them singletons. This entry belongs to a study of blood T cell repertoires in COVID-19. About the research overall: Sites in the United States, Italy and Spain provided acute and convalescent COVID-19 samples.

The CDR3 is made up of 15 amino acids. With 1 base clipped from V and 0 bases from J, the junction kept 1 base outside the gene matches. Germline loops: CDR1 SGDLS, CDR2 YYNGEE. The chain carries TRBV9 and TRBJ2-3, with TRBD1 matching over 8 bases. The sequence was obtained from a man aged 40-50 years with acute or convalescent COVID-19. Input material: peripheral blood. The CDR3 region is CASSVQGASTDTQYF. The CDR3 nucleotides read TGTGCCAGCAGCGTACAGGGGGCGAGCACAGATACGCAGTATTTT.